A single sample gave rise to the 24 T cell receptor beta chains below, sequenced in a study of T cell responses to AZD1222 COVID-19 vaccine. The repertoire was sequenced with immunoSEQ multiplex PCR; TCRdb's copy has only in-frame clones and lacks some. There are around 78,000 clones in the sample; almost 90% occur only once, and over 1.1% lies in the top ten. Sample: peripheral blood, taken 28 days after the second AZD1222 dose. The origin of the receptors is an adult who received the AZD1222 COVID-19 vaccine.

The chain is built from TRBV30 and TRBJ2-7; 10 bases fit TRBD1. The junction had 12 bases not matched to a gene; V was cut back by 4 bases and J by 9 bases. CDR1 is GTSNPN and CDR2 is SVGIG in the germline V gene (reference sequence). This CDR3 region has 14 residues. CDR3 protein: CAWTPFNRDRGQYF. DNA of the CDR3: TGTGCCTGGACTCCTTTCAACCGGGACAGGGGGCAGTACTTC.

This clone appeared a few times. The chain links TRBV19 to TRBJ2-1; D is perhaps TRBD1 (6 bases). The CDR3 runs 15 residues. V was pared by 3 bases and J by 6 bases, with 15 bases between. Germline V gene sequence: CDR1 LNHDA, CDR2 SQIVND (reference sequence). The CDR3 coding sequence is TGTGCCAGTAGTATCAGTAAACAGGGTAGCAATGAGCAGTTCTTC. Translated: CASSISKQGSNEQFF.

This sequence joins TRBV29-1 and TRBJ2-3; D may match TRBD1 or TRBD2 (5 bases each). Germline-derived CDR1 and CDR2 are SQVTM and ANQGSEA. CDR3 length: 14 residues. V was shortened by 7 bases and J by 2 bases, with 16 bases between the two germline ends. The DNA of the CDR3 is TGCAGCGCCAGGGAGAGGGGCCACACAGATACGCAGTATTTT. Its protein is CSARERGHTDTQYF.

This clone was counted a single time. The V gene is TRBV27, the J gene TRBJ1-2; D might be TRBD1 (6 bases). V dropped 0 bases and J dropped 8 bases, with 16 bases sitting between them. The CDR3 extends over 15 amino acids. From germline, CDR1 is MNHEY and CDR2 SMNVEV (reference sequence). CDR3 protein: CASSLSRGAVVGYTF. Here the CDR3 DNA reads TGTGCCAGCAGTTTATCTCGGGGGGCGGTGGTAGGCTACACCTTC.

The chain has TRBV30 and TRBJ2-2; possibly TRBD1 or TRBD2 for D (5 bases each). In germline, CDR1 is GTSNPN, CDR2 SVGIG (reference sequence). This CDR3 spans 15 amino acids. V was pared by 3 bases and J by 0 bases, with 11 bases between. CDR3 bases: TGTGCCTGGAGCGCCGGGACGGCGAACACCGGGGAGCTGTTTTTT. Protein: CAWSAGTANTGELFF.

This rearrangement joins TRBV5-1 to TRBJ2-1, with D unresolved. The CDR3 totals 11 residues. Between the trimmed V and J ends, which lost 6 bases and 3 bases, there was a span of 4 bases. Germline V gives CDR1 SGHRS, CDR2 YFSETQ. In DNA form, the CDR3 reads TGCGCCAGCACCATCTACAATGAGCAGTTCTTC. This gives the protein CASTIYNEQFF.

The chain links TRBV19 to TRBJ2-2; perhaps TRBD2 as D (7 bases). The CDR3 spans 16 residues. With 5 bases removed from V and 4 bases from J, the gap between germline ends came to 17 bases. Germline V CDR1 and CDR2: LNHDA, SQIVND (reference sequence). CDR3 residues: CASSLKRGGGTGELFF. CDR3 coding DNA: TGTGCCAGTAGTCTCAAAAGGGGAGGGGGCACCGGGGAGCTGTTTTTT.

The chain uses TRBV28 and TRBJ1-1; 7 bases line up with TRBD1. V shed 4 bases and J 0 bases; nucleotides not matched to a gene: 5. CDR1 is MDHEN and CDR2 is SYDVKM in the germline V gene. This CDR3 is 15 amino acids long. The CDR3 sequence: CASSSGQLMNTEAFF. The CDR3 DNA sequence: TGTGCCAGCAGTTCGGGACAGCTCATGAACACTGAAGCTTTCTTT. Complete variable domain (other parts from reference TRBV28 and TRBJ1-1): DVKVTQSSRYLVKRTGEKVFLECVQDMDHENMFWYRQDPGLGLRLIYFSYDVKMKEKGDIPEGYSVSREKKERFSLILESASTNQTSMYLCASSSGQLMNTEAFFGQGTRLTVV.

The gene calls are TRBV7-9 and TRBJ1-1, with 7 bases identical to TRBD1. This CDR3 contains 13 residues. CDR1 SEHNR and CDR2 FQNEAQ come from the germline V gene (reference sequence). V lost 6 bases to trimming and J lost 6 bases; unmatched junction nucleotides: 7. CDR3 protein: CASRGQARPEAFF. CDR3 DNA sequence: TGTGCCAGCAGAGGACAGGCCCGCCCTGAAGCTTTCTTT. The full variable domain, with the rest looked up from reference TRBV7-9 and TRBJ1-1, is DTGVSQNPRHKITKRGQNVTFRCDPISEHNRLYWYRQTLGQGPEFLTYFQNEAQLEKSRLLSDRFSAERPKGSFSTLEIQRTEQGDSAMYLCASRGQARPEAFFGQGTRLTVV.

DNA of the CDR3: TGTGCCAGCAGCCAAGGGGGGCGCGGGAATTCACCCCTCCACTTT. It yields the protein CASSQGGRGNSPLHF. The chain links TRBV3-1 (or the pseudogene TRBV3-2) to TRBJ1-6; possible D gene TRBD1, 6 bases. The germline V gene has CDR1 LGHDT and CDR2 YNNKEL (reference sequence). The CDR3 has 15 residues. The V gene lost 1 base and the J gene lost 7 bases, with 11 bases spanning the gap.

The genes are TRBV27 and TRBJ2-7; no clear D gene. The CDR3 runs 13 residues. Germline CDR1 is MNHEY and CDR2 is SMNVEV (reference sequence). Trimming removed 4 bases at V and 2 bases at J, with 9 bases between. The DNA for the CDR3 is TGTGCCAGCAGTTCTGGCAGCGCCTACGAGCAGTACTTC. It yields the protein CASSSGSAYEQYF.

The chain uses TRBV6-5 and TRBJ2-1; TRBD2 matches at 9 bases. In germline, CDR1 is MNHEY, CDR2 SVGAGI. V trimming: 6 bases; J trimming: 6 bases; junction bases outside the gene matches: 9. The CDR3 extends over 15 amino acids. DNA of the CDR3: TGTGCCAGCAGCCGCTCTGGACTAGCGACCAATGAGCAGTTCTTC. As protein: CASSRSGLATNEQFF.

V usage is TRBV15 and J usage is TRBJ1-3; D might be TRBD1 (5 bases). The CDR3 is made up of 16 amino acids. Germline CDR1 reads LNHNV; CDR2 reads YYDKDF (reference sequence). The V and J ends lost 3 bases and 5 bases respectively, with 17 bases between them. This chain's CDR3 is CATSSLTSGVRNTIYF. The CDR3 DNA follows: TGTGCCACCAGCAGCCTGACATCGGGGGTTAGAAACACCATATATTTT.

The genes are TRBV7-2 and TRBJ1-2; D is unresolved. This CDR3 is built from 13 residues. The germline gives CDR1 SGHTA, CDR2 FQGNSA. Trimming cost V 1 base and J 3 bases, with 6 bases left between them. The CDR3 loop is CASSLDTYYGYTF. DNA of the CDR3: TGTGCCAGCAGCTTAGACACATACTATGGCTACACCTTC.

The chain employs TRBV11-3 and TRBJ1-1, with D unclear. Trimming removed 1 base from V and 2 bases from J, with 8 bases in between. CDR1 is SGHNT and CDR2 is YENEEA in the germline V gene. This CDR3 contains 14 residues. Here the CDR3 DNA reads TGTGCCAGCAGCTTAGGAGGTGATAACACTGAAGCTTTCTTT. It specifies CASSLGGDNTEAFF. The whole variable domain, filled in from reference TRBV11-3 and TRBJ1-1, reads EAGVVQSPRYKIIEKKQPVAFWCNPISGHNTLYWYLQNLGQGPELLIRYENEEAVDDSQLPKDRFSAERLKGVDSTLKIQPAELGDSAVYLCASSLGGDNTEAFFGQGTRLTVV.

This chain joins TRBV10-3 and TRBJ2-3; D remains unclear. CDR3 size: 14 residues. Trimming removed 3 bases from V and 7 bases from J, with 14 bases in between. The germline CDR1 and CDR2 sequences are ENHRY and SYGVKD. The CDR3 nucleotides are TGTGCCATCAGTGACCACCCCGAGGCGAATACGCAGTATTTT. Translating it yields CAISDHPEANTQYF.

The chain joins TRBV12-3 or TRBV12-4 to TRBJ1-2; TRBD1 matches 8 bases. The V segment lost 5 bases and the J segment 8 bases; nucleotides outside the gene matches: 7. The CDR3 spans 13 residues. CDR3 coding DNA: TGTGCCAGCAGTCTGACAGGGGAGGGCGGCTACACCTTC. It specifies CASSLTGEGGYTF.

V usage is TRBV19 and J usage is TRBJ2-7; 8 bases fit TRBD1. V trimming: 10 bases; J trimming: 5 bases; junction bases outside the gene matches: 10. Germline CDR1 LNHDA, CDR2 SQIVND (reference sequence). The CDR3 is 13 amino acids. The CDR3 is CAIADRGKNEQYF. The CDR3 DNA sequence: TGTGCCATCGCCGACAGGGGTAAGAACGAGCAGTACTTC. The full variable domain, its missing parts supplied by reference TRBV19 and TRBJ2-7, is DGGITQSPKYLFRKEGQNVTLSCEQNLNHDAMYWYRQDPGQGLRLIYYSQIVNDFQKGDIAEGYSVSREKKESFPLTVTSAQKNPTAFYLCAIADRGKNEQYFGPGTRLTVT.

V usage is TRBV12-3 or TRBV12-4 and J usage is TRBJ1-4, with unresolved D. Trimming took off 3 bases at V and 8 bases at J, with 10 bases between the two ends. This CDR3 has 13 residues. CDR3 in amino acids: CASSFGRREKLFF. The CDR3, as DNA: TGTGCCAGCAGTTTCGGAAGGAGGGAAAAACTGTTTTTT.

The chain has TRBV6-2 or TRBV6-3 and TRBJ2-6, with 10 bases fitting TRBD1. Germline V gene data show CDR1 as MNHEY and CDR2 as SVGEGT. The CDR3 runs 17 residues. Trimming took 5 bases from V and 0 from J; bases not matched to a gene: 4. The CDR3 coding sequence is TGTGCCAGCAGTAACCGGGACAGGGGCTCTGGGGCCAACGTCCTGACTTTC. Translated, it gives CASSNRDRGSGANVLTF.

This clone was found once. The gene calls are TRBV6-5 and TRBJ1-1; D possibly corresponds to TRBD1 (5 bases). The CDR3 consists of 15 residues. V was trimmed by 5 bases and J by 1 base, leaving 14 bases between them. Germline values: CDR1 MNHEY, CDR2 SVGAGI. The CDR3 loop reads CASSRPGTGNTEAFF. The DNA for the CDR3 is TGTGCCAGCAGTCGTCCCGGGACGGGGAACACTGAAGCTTTCTTT.

This clone was seen only once. The V gene is TRBV10-3, the J gene TRBJ1-2; no reliable D call. The CDR3 has 14 residues. CDR1 ENHRY and CDR2 SYGVKD come from the germline V gene. Deletions cut 4 bases from V and 3 bases from J, with 12 bases between. Here the CDR3 reads CAISADRRDYGYTF. The CDR3 nucleotides are TGTGCCATCAGTGCCGATAGACGGGACTATGGCTACACCTTC.

The J gene is TRBJ2-7, the V gene TRBV30; weak D call: TRBD2 (6 bases). Between the trimmed V and J ends, which lost 3 bases and 1 base, there was a span of 13 bases. The CDR3 extends over 14 amino acids. Per the germline V gene, CDR1 is GTSNPN and CDR2 is SVGIG (reference sequence). The CDR3 region is CAWSLGTVSYEQYF. CDR3 DNA sequence: TGTGCCTGGAGCCTTGGGACTGTTTCCTACGAGCAGTACTTC.

The chain employs TRBV28 and TRBJ1-2; the D gene is possibly TRBD1 (6 bases). The CDR3 length is 12 residues. Per the germline V gene, CDR1 is MDHEN and CDR2 is SYDVKM. The V end lost 2 bases, the J end lost 7 bases, and 8 bases lay between the germline ends. CDR3: CASSLTGIGYTF. The CDR3 DNA sequence: TGTGCCAGCAGTTTAACAGGGATTGGCTACACCTTC.